This T cell receptor beta chain is from a study of blood T cell repertoires in COVID-19. Study-level background: Some COVID-19 samples were acute and others convalescent; all came from the United States, Italy and Spain. T cells, B-cell-depleted T cells, or PBMCs supplied cDNA or gDNA.

V shed 6 bases and J 4 bases; nucleotides not matched to a gene: 5. The germline gives CDR1 LNHDA, CDR2 SQIVND (reference sequence). The CDR3 contains 14 residues. Original processing methods: Scientists estimated how many nucleated cells there were by amplifying reference gene primers. Sequenced by immunoSEQ multiplex PCR; TCRdb stores in-frame clones only, minus some. Clone size and the V and J calls come from that table; the DNA yielded D and trimming. This table has 150,000 to 180,000 clones, about four fifths appearing once. The sequence came from a woman aged 55-70 years with acute or convalescent COVID-19. The sequencing input was peripheral blood. The rearrangement joins TRBV19 to TRBJ1-5; TRBD1 aligns across 8 bases. The CDR3 region has the DNA TGTGCCAGTAGCCAAAGACAGGGGAATCAGCCCCAGCATTTT. Translated: CASSQRQGNQPQHF.